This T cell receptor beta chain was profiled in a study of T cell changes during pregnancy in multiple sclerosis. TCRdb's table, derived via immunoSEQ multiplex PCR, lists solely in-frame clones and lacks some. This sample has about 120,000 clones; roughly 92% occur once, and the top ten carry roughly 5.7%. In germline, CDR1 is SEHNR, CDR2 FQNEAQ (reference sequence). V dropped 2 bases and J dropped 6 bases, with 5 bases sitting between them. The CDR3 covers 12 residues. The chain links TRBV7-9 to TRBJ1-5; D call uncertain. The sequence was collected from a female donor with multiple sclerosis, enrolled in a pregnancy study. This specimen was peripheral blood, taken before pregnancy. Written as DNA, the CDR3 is TGTGCCAGCAGCTTACACGGTCAGCCCCAGCATTTT. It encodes CASSLHGQPQHF. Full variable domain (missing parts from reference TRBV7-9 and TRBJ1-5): DTGVSQNPRHKITKRGQNVTFRCDPISEHNRLYWYRQTLGQGPEFLTYFQNEAQLEKSRLLSDRFSAERPKGSFSTLEIQRTEQGDSAMYLCASSLHGQPQHFGDGTRLSIL.